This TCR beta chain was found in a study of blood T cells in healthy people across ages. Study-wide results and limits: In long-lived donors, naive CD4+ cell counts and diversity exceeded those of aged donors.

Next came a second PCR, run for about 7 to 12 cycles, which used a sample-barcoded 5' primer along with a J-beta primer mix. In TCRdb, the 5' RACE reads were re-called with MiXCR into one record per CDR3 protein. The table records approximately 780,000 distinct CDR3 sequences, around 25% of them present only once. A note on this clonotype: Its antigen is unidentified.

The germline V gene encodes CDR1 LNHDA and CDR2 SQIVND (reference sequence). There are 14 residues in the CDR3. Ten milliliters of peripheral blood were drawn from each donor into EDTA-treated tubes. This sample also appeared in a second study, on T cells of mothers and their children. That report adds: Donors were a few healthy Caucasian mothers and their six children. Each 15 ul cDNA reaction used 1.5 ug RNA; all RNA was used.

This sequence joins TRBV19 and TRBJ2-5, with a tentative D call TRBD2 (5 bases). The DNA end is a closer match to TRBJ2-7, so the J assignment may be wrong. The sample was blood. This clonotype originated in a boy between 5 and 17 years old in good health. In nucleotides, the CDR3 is TGTGCCAGTAGTATATGGTCCGAGGGATACGAGCAGTACTTC. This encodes CASSIWSEGYEQYF.